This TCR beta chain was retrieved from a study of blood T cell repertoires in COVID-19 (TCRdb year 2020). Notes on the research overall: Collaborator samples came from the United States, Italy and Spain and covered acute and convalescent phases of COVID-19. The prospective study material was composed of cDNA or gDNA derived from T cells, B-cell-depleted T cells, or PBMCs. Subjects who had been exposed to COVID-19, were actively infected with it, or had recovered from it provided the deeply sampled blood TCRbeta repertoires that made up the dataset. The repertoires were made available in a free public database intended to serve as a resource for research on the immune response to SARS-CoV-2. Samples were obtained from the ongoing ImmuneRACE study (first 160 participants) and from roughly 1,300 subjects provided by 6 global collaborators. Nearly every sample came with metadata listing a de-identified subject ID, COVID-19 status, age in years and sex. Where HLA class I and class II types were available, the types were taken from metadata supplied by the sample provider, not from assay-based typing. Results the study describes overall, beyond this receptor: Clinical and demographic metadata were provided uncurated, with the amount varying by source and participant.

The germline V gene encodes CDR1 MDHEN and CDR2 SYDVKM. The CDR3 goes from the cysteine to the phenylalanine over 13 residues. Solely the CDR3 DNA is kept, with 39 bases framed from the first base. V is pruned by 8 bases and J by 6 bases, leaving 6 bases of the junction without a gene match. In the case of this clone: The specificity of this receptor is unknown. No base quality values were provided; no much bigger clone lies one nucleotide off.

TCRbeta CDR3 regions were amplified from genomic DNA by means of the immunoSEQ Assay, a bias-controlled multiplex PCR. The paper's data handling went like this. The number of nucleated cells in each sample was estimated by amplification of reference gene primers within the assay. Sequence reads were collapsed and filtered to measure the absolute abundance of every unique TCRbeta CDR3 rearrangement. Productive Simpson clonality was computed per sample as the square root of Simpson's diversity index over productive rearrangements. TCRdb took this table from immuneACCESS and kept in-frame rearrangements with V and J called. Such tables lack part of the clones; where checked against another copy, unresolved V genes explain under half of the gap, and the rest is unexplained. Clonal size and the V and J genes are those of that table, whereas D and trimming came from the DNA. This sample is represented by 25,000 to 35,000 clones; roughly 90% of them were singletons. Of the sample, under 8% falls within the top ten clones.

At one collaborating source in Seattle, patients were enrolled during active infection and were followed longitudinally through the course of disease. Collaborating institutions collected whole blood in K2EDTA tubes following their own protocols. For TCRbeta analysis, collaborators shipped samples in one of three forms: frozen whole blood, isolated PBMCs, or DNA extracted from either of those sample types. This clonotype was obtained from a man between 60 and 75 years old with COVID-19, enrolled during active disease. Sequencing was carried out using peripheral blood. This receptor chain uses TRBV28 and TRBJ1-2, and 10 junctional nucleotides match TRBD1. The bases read TGTGCCAGCGGGTATGGGACAGGGGATGGCTACACCTTC. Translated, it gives CASGYGTGDGYTF.